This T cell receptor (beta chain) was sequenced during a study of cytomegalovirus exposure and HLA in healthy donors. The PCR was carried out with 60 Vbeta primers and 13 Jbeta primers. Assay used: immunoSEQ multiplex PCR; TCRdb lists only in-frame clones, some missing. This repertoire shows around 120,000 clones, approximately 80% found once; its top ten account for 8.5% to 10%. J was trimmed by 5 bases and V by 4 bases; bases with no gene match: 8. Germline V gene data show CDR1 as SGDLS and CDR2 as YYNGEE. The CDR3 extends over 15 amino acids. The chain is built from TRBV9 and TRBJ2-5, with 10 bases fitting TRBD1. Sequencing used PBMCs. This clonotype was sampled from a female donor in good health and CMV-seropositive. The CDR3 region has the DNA TGTGCCAGCAGCACCGGACAGGGGGGACGCGAGACCCAGTACTTC. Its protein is CASSTGQGGRETQYF.